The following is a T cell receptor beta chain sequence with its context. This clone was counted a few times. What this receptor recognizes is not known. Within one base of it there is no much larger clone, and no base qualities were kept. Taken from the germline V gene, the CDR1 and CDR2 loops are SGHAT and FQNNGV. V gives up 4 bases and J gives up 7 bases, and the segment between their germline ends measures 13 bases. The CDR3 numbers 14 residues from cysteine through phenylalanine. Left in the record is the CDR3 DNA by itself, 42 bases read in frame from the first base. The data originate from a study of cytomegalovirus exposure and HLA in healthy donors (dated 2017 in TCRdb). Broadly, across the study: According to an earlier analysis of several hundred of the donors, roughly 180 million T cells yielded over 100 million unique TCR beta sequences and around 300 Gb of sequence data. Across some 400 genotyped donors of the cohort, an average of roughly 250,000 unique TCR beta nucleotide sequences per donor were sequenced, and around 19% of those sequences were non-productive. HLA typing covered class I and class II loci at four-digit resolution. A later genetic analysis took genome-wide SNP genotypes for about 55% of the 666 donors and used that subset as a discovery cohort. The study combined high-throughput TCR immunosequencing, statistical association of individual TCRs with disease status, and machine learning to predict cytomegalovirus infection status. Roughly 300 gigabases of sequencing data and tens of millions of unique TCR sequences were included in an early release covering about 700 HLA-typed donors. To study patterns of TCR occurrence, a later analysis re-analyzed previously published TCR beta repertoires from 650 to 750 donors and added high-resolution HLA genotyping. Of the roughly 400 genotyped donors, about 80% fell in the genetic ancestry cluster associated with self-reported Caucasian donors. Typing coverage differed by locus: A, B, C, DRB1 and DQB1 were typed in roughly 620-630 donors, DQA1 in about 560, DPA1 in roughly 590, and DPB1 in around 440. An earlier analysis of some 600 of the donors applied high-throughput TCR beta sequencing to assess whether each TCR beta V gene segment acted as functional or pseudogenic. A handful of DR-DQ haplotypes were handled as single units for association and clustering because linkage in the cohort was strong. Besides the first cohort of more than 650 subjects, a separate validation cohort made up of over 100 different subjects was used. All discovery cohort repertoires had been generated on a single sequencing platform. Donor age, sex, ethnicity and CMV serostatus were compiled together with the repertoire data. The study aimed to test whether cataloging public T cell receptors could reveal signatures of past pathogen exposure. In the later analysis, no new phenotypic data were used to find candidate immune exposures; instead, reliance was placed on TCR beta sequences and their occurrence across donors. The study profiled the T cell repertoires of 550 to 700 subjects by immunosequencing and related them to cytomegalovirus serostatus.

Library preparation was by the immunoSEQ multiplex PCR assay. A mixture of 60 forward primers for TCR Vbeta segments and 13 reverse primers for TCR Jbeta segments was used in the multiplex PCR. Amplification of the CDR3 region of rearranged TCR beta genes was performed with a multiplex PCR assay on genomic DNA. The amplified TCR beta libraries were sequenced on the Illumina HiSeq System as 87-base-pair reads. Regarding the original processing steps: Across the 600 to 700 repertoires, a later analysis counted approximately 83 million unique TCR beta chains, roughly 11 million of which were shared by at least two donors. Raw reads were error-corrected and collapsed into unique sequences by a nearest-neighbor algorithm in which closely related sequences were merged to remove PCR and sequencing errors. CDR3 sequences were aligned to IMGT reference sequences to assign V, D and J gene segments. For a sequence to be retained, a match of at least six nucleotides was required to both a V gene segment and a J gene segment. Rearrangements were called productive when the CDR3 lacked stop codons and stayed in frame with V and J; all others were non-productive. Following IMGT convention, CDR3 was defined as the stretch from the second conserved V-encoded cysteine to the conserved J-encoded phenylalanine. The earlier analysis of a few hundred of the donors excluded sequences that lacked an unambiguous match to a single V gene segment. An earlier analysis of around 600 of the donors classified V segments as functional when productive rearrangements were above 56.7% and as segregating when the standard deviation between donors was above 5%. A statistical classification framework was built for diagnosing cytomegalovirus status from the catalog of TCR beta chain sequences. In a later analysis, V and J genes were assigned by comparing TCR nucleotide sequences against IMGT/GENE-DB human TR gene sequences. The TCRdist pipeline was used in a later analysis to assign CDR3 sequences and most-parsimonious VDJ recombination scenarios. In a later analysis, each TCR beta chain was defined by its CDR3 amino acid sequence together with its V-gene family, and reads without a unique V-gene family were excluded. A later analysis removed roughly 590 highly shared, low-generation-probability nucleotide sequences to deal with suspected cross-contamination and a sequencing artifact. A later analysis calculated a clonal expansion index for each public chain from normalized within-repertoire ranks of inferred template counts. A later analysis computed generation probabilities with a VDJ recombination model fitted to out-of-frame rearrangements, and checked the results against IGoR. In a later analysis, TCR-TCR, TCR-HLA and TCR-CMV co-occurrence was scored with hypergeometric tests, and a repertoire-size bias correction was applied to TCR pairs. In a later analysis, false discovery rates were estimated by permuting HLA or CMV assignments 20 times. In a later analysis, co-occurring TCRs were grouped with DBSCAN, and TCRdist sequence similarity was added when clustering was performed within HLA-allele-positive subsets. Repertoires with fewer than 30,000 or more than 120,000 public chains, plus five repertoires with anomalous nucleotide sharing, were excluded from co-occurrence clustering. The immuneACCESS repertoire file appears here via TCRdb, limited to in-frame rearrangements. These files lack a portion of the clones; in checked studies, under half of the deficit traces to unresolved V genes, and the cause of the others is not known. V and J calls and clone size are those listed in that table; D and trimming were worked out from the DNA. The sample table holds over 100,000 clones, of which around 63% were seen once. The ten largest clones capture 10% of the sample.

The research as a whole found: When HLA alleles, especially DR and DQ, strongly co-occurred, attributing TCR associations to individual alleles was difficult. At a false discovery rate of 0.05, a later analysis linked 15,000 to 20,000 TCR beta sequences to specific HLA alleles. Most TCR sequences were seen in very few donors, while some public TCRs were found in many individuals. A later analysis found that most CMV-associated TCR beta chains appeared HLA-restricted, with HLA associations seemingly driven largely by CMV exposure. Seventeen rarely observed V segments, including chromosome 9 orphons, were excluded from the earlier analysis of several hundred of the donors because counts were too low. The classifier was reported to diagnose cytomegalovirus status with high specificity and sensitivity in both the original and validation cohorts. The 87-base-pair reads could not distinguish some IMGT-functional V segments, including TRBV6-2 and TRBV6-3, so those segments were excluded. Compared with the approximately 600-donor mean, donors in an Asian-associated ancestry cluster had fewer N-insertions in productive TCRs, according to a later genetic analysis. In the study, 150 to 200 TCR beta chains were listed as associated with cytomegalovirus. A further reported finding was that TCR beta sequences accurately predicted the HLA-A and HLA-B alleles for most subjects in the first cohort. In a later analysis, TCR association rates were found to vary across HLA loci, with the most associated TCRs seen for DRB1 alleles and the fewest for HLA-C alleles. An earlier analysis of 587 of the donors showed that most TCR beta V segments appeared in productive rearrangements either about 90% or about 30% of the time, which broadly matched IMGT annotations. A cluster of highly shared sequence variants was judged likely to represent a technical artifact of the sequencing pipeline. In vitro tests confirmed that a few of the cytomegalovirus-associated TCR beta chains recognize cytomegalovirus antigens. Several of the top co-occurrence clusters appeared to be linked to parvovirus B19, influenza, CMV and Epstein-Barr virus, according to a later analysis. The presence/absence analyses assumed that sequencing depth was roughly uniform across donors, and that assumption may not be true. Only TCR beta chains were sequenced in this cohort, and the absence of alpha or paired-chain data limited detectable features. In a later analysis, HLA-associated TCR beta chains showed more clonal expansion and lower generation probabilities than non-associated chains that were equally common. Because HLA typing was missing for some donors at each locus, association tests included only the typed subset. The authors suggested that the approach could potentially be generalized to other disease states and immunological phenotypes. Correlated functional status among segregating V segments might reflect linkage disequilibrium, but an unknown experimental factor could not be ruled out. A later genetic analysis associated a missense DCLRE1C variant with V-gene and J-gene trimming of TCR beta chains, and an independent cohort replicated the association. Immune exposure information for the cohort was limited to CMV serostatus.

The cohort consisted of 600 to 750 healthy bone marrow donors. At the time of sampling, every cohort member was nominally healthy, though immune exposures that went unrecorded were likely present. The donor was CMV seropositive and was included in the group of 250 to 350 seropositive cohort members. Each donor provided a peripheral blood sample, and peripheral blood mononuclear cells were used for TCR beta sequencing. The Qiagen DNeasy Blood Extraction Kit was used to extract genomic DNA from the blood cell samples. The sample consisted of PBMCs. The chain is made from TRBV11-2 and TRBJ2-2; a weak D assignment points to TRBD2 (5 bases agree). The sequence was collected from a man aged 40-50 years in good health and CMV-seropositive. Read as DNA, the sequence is TGTGCCAGCAGCTATGGCCTTCGGGGCGGGGAGCTGTTTTTT. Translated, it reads CASSYGLRGGELFF.